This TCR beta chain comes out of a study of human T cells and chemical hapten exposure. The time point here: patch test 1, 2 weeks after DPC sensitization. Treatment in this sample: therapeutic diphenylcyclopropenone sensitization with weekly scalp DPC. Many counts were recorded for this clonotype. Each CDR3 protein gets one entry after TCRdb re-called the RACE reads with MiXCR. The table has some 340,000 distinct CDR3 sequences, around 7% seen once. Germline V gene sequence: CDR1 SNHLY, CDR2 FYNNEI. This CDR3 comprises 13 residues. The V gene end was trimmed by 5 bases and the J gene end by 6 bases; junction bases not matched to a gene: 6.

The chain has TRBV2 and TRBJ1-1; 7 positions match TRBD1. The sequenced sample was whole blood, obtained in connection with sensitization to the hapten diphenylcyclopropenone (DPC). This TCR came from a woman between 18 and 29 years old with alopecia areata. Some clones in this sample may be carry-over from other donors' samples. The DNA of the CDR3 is TGTGCCAGCAGTTCTACAGGGGAAGCTGAAGCTTTCTTT. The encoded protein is CASSSTGEAEAFF. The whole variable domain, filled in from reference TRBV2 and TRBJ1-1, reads EPEVTQTPSHQVTQMGQEVILRCVPISNHLYFYWYRQILGQKVEFLVSFYNNEISEKSEIFDDQFSVERPDGSNFTLKIRSTKLEDSAMYFCASSSTGEAEAFFGQGTRLTVV.